Listed below are T cell receptor beta chains from one sample, sequenced in a study of CD8+ T cells in alopecia areata. Clones were sequenced by immunoSEQ multiplex PCR, and TCRdb holds only the in-frame ones, with some missing. The table records under 70,000 clones, roughly three fifths of them present only once. This specimen consisted of CD8+ T cells sorted from blood, obtained at week 0. Every receptor here comes from a human donor with alopecia areata. CDR3s leave out the opening cysteine and the closing phenylalanine or tryptophan.

>TRBV4-1
ASSSTVNTEAF
>TRBV2
ASSEVLDSEAF
>TRBV6-5
ASSYSGGSSRDEQY
>TRBV2
ASTQLRGYEQY
>TRBV6-5
ASSYSTGADYGYT
>TRBV25-1
ASSEYGTQY
>TRBV2
ASRVTGDRTEAF
>TRBV10-3
ASSEGSAYEQY
>TRBV4-3
ASSQDGLAPHQETQY
>TRBV25-1
ASSEWAGAPFGQY
>TRBV25-1
ASSDPTSGVGDTDTQY
>TRBV4-3
ASSPTRALGQPQH
>TRBV29-1
SVRQGDNYGYT
>TRBV29-1
SVEDSLFI
>TRBV5-5
ASSPREGLLPETQY
>TRBV29-1
SVEAPGQGTYEQY
>TRBV5-4
ASSLAGTGANVLT
>TRBV7-9
ASSFSYGYT
>TRBV4-1
ASSQDPSGDYGYT
>TRBV7-9
ASSFISRGNTEAF
>TRBV11-2
ASSLGQTYEQY
>TRBV30
AWRETGGVWETQY
>TRBV15
ATSRAEQGQETQY
>TRBV14
ASSQGGEQF
>TRBV5-5
ASSLRPTDTQY
>TRBV9
ASSVEGAGANEQF
>TRBV2
ASSEFLAGGYEQY
>TRBV5-1
ASSSGTGVGEYEQY
>TRBV27
ASSLGSSGTDTQY
>TRBV27
ASSTPPLFYTQY
>TRBV5-1
ASGLGSTYEQY
>TRBV15
ATRTSSTNTGELF
>TRBV30
AWSSGQGYEQY
>TRBV9
ASSQIPLRADTQY
>TRBV27
ASSPAGALYNEQF
>TRBV30
AWRKHENTEAF
>TRBV27
ASSEEQGLGETQY
>TRBV5-1
ASSLVDSSYNEQF
>TRBV29-1
SVEDLSGSEAQY
>TRBV27
ASSGLLAGGPGGETQY
>TRBV4-3
ASSQHLSGGGADTQY
>TRBV29-1
SVEDAARGYEQY
>TRBV5-1
ASSWVAPNEQF
>TRBV5-1
ASSPKVGPGGEETQY
>TRBV4-1
ASSQSGLGTPDTQY
>TRBV23-1
ASSPSSGWNAKNIQY
>TRBV28
ASSLSGGGKTQY
>TRBV7-9
ASRKSGEGQY
>TRBV5-8
ASSSQGLSTDTQY
>TRBV5-1
ASSQSGSMNTEAF
>TRBV6-5
ASLGQGDSYEQY
>TRBV5-6
ASSWSDEQF
>TRBV27
ASSLFTGPTYEQY
>TRBV9
ASSDEGEETQY
>TRBV28
ASSPRVASYEQY
>TRBV5-1
ASSLAPGELF
>TRBV29-1
SAYGQGANTGELF
>TRBV30
AWPGTRAGANVLT
>TRBV27
ASTSLGGGDGNTIY